The clone carrying this T cell receptor (beta chain) turned up a few times. No antigen is known for it. On the immunoSEQ platform, TCR beta CDR3s were sequenced at survey depth. The protocol was immunoSEQ multiplex PCR, while the TCRdb copy is restricted to in-frame clones and leaves out a portion. The sample lists around 1,100 clones; 60% to 80% were seen once. The data were taken from a study of CD8 T cell repertoires and HIV-1 epitope variants. Study context: Twenty-five autologous and known Gag and Nef epitope variant peptides each stimulated T cells separately.

This CDR3 is built from 15 residues. V was shortened by 1 base and J by 4 bases, with 14 bases between the two germline ends. Per the germline V gene, CDR1 is LNHDA and CDR2 is SQIVND (reference sequence). General study results and limits: Eight or nine antigen-specific TCR beta clonotypes were found; roughly six seemed cross-reactive to variants. Beta chains alone show antigen proliferation, not cytokine profile or function.

The clonotype was recovered from a male donor with HIV. Sequencing was carried out using cultured CD8+ T cells derived from PBMCs. The chain has TRBV19 and TRBJ2-7, with D tentatively TRBD1 (6 bases). CDR3 sequence reads: CASSIAGDTLYEQYF. The CDR3, as DNA: TGTGCCAGTAGTATAGCTGGGGACACCCTATACGAGCAGTACTTC.